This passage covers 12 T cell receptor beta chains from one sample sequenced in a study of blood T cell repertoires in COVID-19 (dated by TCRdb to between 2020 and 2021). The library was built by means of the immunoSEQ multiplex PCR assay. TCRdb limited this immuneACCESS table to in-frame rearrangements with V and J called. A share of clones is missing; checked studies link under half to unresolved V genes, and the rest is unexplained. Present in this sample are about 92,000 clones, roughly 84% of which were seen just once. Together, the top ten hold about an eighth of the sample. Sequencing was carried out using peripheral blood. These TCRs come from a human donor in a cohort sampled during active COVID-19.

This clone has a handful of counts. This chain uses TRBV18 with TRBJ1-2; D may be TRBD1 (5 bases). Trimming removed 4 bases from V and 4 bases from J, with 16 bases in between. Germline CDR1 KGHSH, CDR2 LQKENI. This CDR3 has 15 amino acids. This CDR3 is CASSLRDSNPYGYTF. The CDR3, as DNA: TGTGCCAGCTCACTGCGCGACAGCAATCCCTATGGCTACACCTTC.

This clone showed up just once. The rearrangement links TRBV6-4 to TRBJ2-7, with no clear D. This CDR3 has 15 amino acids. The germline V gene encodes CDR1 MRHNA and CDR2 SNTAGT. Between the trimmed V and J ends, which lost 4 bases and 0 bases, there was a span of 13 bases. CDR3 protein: CASSGRRVSSYEQYF. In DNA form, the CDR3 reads TGTGCCAGCAGTGGCCGACGGGTGAGCTCCTACGAGCAGTACTTC.

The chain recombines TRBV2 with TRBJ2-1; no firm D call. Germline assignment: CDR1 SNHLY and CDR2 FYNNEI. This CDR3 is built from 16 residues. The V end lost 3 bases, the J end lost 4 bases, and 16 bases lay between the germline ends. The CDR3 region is CASSDPRGRRYNEQFF. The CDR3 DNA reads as TGTGCCAGCAGTGATCCGCGTGGGCGTAGATACAATGAGCAGTTCTTC.

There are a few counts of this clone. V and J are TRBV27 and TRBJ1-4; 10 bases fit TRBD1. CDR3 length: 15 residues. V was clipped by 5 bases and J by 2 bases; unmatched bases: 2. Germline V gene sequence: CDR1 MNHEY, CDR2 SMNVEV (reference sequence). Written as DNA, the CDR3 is TGTGCCAGCAGTCGACAGGGGGCGACTAATGAAAAACTGTTTTTT. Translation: CASSRQGATNEKLFF.

CDR3 DNA sequence: TGCAGTGCTAGTAGGCAGGATAATTCACCCCTCCACTTT. It codes for CSASRQDNSPLHF. V gene TRBV20-1 combines with J gene TRBJ1-6; D unclear. Germline CDR1 reads DFQATT; CDR2 reads SNEGSKA (reference sequence). Trimming left V 3 bases short and J 5 bases short, with 8 bases between. The CDR3 extends over 13 amino acids.

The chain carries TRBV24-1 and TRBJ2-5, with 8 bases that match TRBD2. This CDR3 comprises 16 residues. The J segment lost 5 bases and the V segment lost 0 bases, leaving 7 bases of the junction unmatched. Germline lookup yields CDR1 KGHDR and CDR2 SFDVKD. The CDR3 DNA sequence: TGTGCCACCAGTGATTTGACTAGCGGAGCGGGGGAGACCCAGTACTTC. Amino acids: CATSDLTSGAGETQYF.

CDR3 amino acids: CATKREYTGELFF. In nucleotides, the CDR3 is TGTGCCACTAAGCGGGAGTACACCGGGGAGCTGTTTTTT. The chain is built from TRBV6-5 and TRBJ2-2; TRBD2 aligns across 8 bases. The V segment lost 10 bases and the J segment 3 bases; nucleotides outside the gene matches: 4. The germline V gene encodes CDR1 MNHEY and CDR2 SVGAGI. The CDR3 runs to 13 residues.

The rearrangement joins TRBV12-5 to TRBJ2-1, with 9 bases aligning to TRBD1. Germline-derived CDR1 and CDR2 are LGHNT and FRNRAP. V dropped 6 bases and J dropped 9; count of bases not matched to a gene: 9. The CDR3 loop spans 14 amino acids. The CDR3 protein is CASGNGTGRPEQFF. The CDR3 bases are TGTGCTAGTGGCAATGGGACAGGGCGCCCTGAGCAGTTCTTC.

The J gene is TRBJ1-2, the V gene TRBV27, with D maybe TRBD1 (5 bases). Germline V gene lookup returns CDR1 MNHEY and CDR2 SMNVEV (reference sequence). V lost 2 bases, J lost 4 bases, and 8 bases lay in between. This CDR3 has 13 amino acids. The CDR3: CASSLTQGYGYTF. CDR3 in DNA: TGTGCCAGCAGTTTAACTCAGGGCTATGGCTACACCTTC.

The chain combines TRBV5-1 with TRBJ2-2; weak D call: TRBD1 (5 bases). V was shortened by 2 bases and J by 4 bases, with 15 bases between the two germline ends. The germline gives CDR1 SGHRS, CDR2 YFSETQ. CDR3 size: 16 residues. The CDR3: CASSFQGVGGTGELFF. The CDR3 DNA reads TGCGCCAGCAGCTTTCAAGGGGTAGGCGGCACCGGGGAGCTGTTTTTT.

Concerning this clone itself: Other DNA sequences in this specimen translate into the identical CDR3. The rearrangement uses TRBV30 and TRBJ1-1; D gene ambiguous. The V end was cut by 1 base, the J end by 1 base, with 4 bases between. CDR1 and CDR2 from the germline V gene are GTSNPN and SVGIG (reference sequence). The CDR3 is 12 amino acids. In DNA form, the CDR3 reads TGTGCCTGGAGTGCAGGGAACACTGAAGCTTTCTTT. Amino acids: CAWSAGNTEAFF.

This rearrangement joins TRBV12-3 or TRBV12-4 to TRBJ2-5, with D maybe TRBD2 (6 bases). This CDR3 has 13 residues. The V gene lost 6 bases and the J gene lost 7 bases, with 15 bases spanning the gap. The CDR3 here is CASSRGRSATQYF. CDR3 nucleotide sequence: TGTGCCAGCAGCCGGGGGAGATCGGCGACCCAGTACTTC.